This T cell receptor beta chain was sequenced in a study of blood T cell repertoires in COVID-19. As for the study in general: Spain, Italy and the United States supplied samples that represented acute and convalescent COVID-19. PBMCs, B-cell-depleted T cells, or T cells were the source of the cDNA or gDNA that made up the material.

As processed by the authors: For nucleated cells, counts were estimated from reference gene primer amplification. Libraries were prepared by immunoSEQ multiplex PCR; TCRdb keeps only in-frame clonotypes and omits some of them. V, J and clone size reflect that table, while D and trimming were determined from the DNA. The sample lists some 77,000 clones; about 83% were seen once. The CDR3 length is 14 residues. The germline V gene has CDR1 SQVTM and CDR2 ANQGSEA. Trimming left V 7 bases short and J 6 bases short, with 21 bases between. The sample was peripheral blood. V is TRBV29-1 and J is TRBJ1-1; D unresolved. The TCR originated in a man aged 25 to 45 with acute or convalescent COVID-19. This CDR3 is CSAYRDGSPSEAFF. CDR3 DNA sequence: TGCAGCGCTTATCGCGACGGGAGCCCTTCTGAAGCTTTCTTT.